This T cell receptor beta chain was found in a study of identical twins. The study's findings and limits: The models gave estimates that fell short of the out-of-frame TCR alpha sharing seen in monozygotic twins. In cord blood, abundant beta clonotypes had fewer insertions; memory showed no trend.

Trimming pared 7 bases from V and 0 bases from J, leaving 9 bases between. The V gene's germline CDR1 is SQVTM and CDR2 ANQGSEA. The CDR3 runs to 12 residues. In regard to this clonotype: Antigen specificity is unknown.

A single record per CDR3 protein comes from TCRdb applying MiXCR to the 5' RACE reads. Of over 200,000 distinct CDR3 sequences detected, roughly a tenth appear once; the ten largest clones hold 9% to 10%. The sequenced material came from memory T cells sorted from blood. The J gene is TRBJ1-1, the V gene TRBV29-1; D ambiguous. The TCR originated in a man between 50 and 59 years old in good health. The CDR3: CSAQELNTEAFF. The CDR3 DNA sequence: TGCAGCGCCCAGGAGCTGAACACTGAAGCTTTCTTT.